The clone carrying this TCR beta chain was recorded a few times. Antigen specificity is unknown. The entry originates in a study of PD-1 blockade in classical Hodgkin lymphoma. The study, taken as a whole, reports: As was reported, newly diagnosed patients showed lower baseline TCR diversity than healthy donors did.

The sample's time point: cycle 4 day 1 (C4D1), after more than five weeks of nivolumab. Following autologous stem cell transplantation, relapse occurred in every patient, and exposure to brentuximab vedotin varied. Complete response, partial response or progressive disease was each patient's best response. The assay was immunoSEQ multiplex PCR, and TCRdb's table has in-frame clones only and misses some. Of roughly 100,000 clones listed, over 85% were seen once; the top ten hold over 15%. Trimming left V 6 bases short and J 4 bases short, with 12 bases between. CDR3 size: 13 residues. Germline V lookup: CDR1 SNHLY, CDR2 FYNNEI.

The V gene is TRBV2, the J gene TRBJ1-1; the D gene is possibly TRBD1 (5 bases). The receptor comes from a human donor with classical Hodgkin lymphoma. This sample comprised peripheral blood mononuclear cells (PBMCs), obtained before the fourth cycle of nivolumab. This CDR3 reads CASSRQGGTEAFF. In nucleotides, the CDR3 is TGTGCCAGCAGCCGCCAGGGAGGCACTGAAGCTTTCTTT.